These 22 T cell receptor beta chains share one sample of origin, sequenced in a study of T cells in women clearing cervical HPV infection. Assay used: immunoSEQ multiplex PCR; TCRdb lists only in-frame clones, some missing. The sample data list roughly 37,000 clones. Material: blood buffy coat. The origin of the receptors is a woman between 18 and 69 years old with a cervical HPV16 infection that either progressed to CIN3+ or cleared (not recorded which).

As concerns this clone: The read terminates 3 residues before the CDR3 end, so the remaining end is supplied by the germline J gene. The gene calls are TRBV20-1 and TRBJ2-7; the match to TRBD2 covers 7 bases. From germline, CDR1 is DFQATT and CDR2 SNEGSKA (reference sequence). V lost 2 bases to trimming and J lost 3 bases; unmatched junction nucleotides: 13. The CDR3 is made up of 16 amino acids. The CDR3 DNA, read in part, is TGCAGTGCTAGAAGGCTAGCGGCTGTGATGAACTACGAG. Translated: CSARRLAAVMNYE. The entire CDR3 is CSARRLAAVMNYEQYF.

In the case of this clone: The DNA ends 3 residues before the CDR3 does, and the rest of the CDR3 is filled in from the germline J gene. The chain couples TRBV30 to TRBJ1-1, with D perhaps matching TRBD1 (6 bases). The CDR3 covers 13 residues. Germline CDR1 and CDR2: GTSNPN and SVGIG (reference sequence). Trimming took off 3 bases at V and 4 bases at J, with 12 bases between the two ends. CDR3 DNA, as far as it was read: TGTGCCTGGAGGAGGGGGTTTGGCACTGAA. Its translation: CAWRRGFGTE. The whole CDR3 region reads CAWRRGFGTEAFF.

Of note for this clone: The sequenced fragment ends 3 residues before the CDR3 boundary, so the rest is inferred from the germline J gene. The chain uses TRBV6-2 or TRBV6-3 and TRBJ2-5; TRBD1 agrees at 8 bases. CDR3 length: 14 residues. Germline assignment: CDR1 MNHEY and CDR2 SVGEGT. V lost 7 bases and J lost 5; bases outside the gene matches: 9. CDR3 residues: CASITGQARETQYF. The sequenced CDR3 bases are TGTGCCAGCATTACGGGACAGGCAAGGGAGACC.

About this clone itself: Read sequence stops 3 residues before the CDR3 end, and the germline J gene provides the missing end. The chain uses TRBV6-1 and TRBJ2-7; 7 bases match TRBD1. The trim removed 1 base at V and 4 bases at J, leaving 7 bases unmatched. The CDR3 is made up of 15 amino acids. Germline V gene lookup returns CDR1 MNHNS and CDR2 SASEGT. CDR3 sequence: CASSEGQGDGYEQYF. The CDR3 bases that were read are TGTGCCAGCAGTGAAGGACAGGGTGACGGTTACGAG.

In the case of this clone: The observed sequence ends 3 residues before the CDR3 terminus, with the missing tail filled in from the germline J gene. The chain couples TRBV7-8 to TRBJ1-1; the D is unclear. This CDR3 has 12 residues. Trimming left V 6 bases short and J 4 bases short, with 9 bases between. The germline gives CDR1 SGHVS, CDR2 FQNEAQ. Incomplete CDR3 DNA: TGTGCCAGCAGACCCCAGGTCACTGAA. Amino acids: CASRPQVTE. The CDR3 in full is CASRPQVTEAFF.

Comments on this clone: The DNA ends 3 residues before the CDR3 does, and the rest of the CDR3 is filled in from the germline J gene. The V and J genes are TRBV5-6 and TRBJ2-5; 7 nucleotides match TRBD2. The CDR3 totals 15 residues. Trimming removed 3 bases from V and 5 bases from J; junction bases left unmatched: 10. The germline CDR1 and CDR2 sequences are SGHDT and YYEEEE. The DNA read from the CDR3 is TGTGCCAGCAGCTGGGGGGGACCGGGGGAGGAGACC. It yields the protein CASSWGGPGEET. The full CDR3 is CASSWGGPGEETQYF.

For this clone: The read gets to within 3 residues of the CDR3 end, and the germline J gene fills in the rest. The V call is TRBV19, the J call TRBJ1-5, with 8 bases identical to TRBD1. Germline values: CDR1 LNHDA, CDR2 SQIVND (reference sequence). CDR3 length equals 15 residues. V trimming: 5 bases; J trimming: 5 bases; junction bases outside the gene matches: 8. CDR3 in amino acids: CASSEGQVFDQPQHF. Partial CDR3 DNA: TGTGCCAGTAGTGAGGGACAGGTGTTTGATCAGCCC. Based on the CDR3 plus reference TRBV19 and TRBJ1-5, the full variable domain is DGGITQSPKYLFRKEGQNVTLSCEQNLNHDAMYWYRQDPGQGLRLIYYSQIVNDFQKGDIAEGYSVSREKKESFPLTVTSAQKNPTAFYLCASSEGQVFDQPQHFGDGTRLSIL.

On this clone itself: The CDR3 goes on 3 residues after the read ends, and that part is filled in from the germline J gene. This chain links TRBV2 with TRBJ2-2; 7 bases match TRBD2. This CDR3 has 15 amino acids. With V trimmed by 4 bases and J by 2 bases, 4 bases remained unmatched. The V gene's germline CDR1 is SNHLY and CDR2 FYNNEI. The CDR3 bases that were read are TGTGCCAGCAGTGCGGGACTACAAAACACCGGGGAG. It yields the protein CASSAGLQNTGE. The entire CDR3 protein is CASSAGLQNTGELFF. The variable domain in full, with the rest retrieved from reference TRBV2 and TRBJ2-2, is EPEVTQTPSHQVTQMGQEVILRCVPISNHLYFYWYRQILGQKVEFLVSFYNNEISEKSEIFDDQFSVERPDGSNFTLKIRSTKLEDSAMYFCASSAGLQNTGELFFGEGSRLTVL.

With regard to this clone: Read coverage stops 3 residues before the CDR3 terminus; the germline J gene supplies the remainder. The chain employs TRBV29-1 and TRBJ2-1, with 7 bases lining up with TRBD2. V lost 6 bases, J lost 5 bases, and 16 bases stayed unmatched. Looked up from germline, CDR1 is SQVTM and CDR2 is ANQGSEA. The CDR3 spans 16 residues. Partial CDR3 DNA: TGCAGCGTCAACTCTGGCGGGAGTGGTCCCCACAATGAG. Amino acids: CSVNSGGSGPHNE. The entire CDR3 protein reads CSVNSGGSGPHNEQFF.

By frequency, this clone is medium-sized (0.01 to 0.1%). The CDR3 end lies 3 residues beyond the end of the read and is filled in from the germline J gene. The chain has TRBV5-5 and TRBJ2-7; the match to TRBD1 covers 7 bases. Losses at the gene ends were 9 bases for V and 3 bases for J; bases not matched to a gene: 9. Germline V gene data show CDR1 as SGHKS and CDR2 as YYEKEE (reference sequence). The CDR3 runs to 13 residues. Incomplete CDR3 DNA: TGTGCCACCGCACAGGGGACACTCTACGAG. Translation gives CATAQGTLYE. The full CDR3 reads CATAQGTLYEQYF. Using reference TRBV5-5 and TRBJ2-7 for the parts outside the CDR3, the full variable domain is DAGVTQSPTHLIKTRGQQVTLRCSPISGHKSVSWYQQVLGQGPQFIFQYYEKEERGRGNFPDRFSARQFPNYSSELNVNALLLGDSALYLCATAQGTLYEQYFGPGTRLTVT.

Regarding this clone: The read ends 3 residues before the CDR3 terminus; that terminus is restored from the germline J gene. This chain uses TRBV7-2 with TRBJ2-2; D is unresolved. The CDR3 contains 14 residues. CDR1 is SGHTA, CDR2 FQGNSA, per germline. Incomplete CDR3 DNA: TGTGCCAGCAGCTTAACATCAACTAATGAAAAG. This encodes CASSLTSTNEK. In full, the CDR3 reads CASSLTSTNEKLFF.

The CDR3 is CASSLASGEPQHF. CDR3 DNA, as far as it was read: TGTGCCAGCAGCTTGGCGTCAGGGGAACCC. The chain joins TRBV5-6 to TRBJ1-5; D might be TRBD1 (6 bases). The read finishes 3 residues shy of the CDR3 end, and the germline J gene is used to complete it. This CDR3 comprises 13 residues. Germline-derived CDR1 and CDR2 are SGHDT and YYEEEE. Complete variable domain (other parts from reference TRBV5-6 and TRBJ1-5): DAGVTQSPTHLIKTRGQQVTLRCSPKSGHDTVSWYQQALGQGPQFIFQYYEEEERQRGNFPDRFSGHQFPNYSSELNVNALLLGDSALYLCASSLASGEPQHFGDGTRLSIL.

Points on this clone: Coverage ceases 3 residues before the CDR3 finishes, and the germline J gene fills in the end. The V and J genes are TRBV19 and TRBJ2-1; no reliable D call. Looked up from germline, CDR1 is LNHDA and CDR2 is SQIVND (reference sequence). Deletions cut 6 bases from V and 1 base from J, with 10 bases between. The CDR3 length is 14 residues. CDR3 protein: CASRPSNSYNEQFF. The CDR3 bases that were read are TGTGCCAGTAGACCGTCTAATTCCTACAATGAG.

Turning to this clone: The sequence runs out 3 residues before the end of the CDR3; the remainder is reconstructed from the germline J gene. The J gene is TRBJ2-1, the V gene TRBV10-3, with a weak D call TRBD2 (6 bases). With 4 bases removed from V and 5 bases from J, the gap between germline ends came to 12 bases. Germline lookup yields CDR1 ENHRY and CDR2 SYGVKD. CDR3 length: 14 amino acids. The CDR3 bases that were read are TGTGCCATCAGTGTTAGCGGCAGTGACAATGAG. Residues: CAISVSGSDNE. The whole CDR3 reads CAISVSGSDNEQFF.

Points on this clone: From the germline J gene comes the end of the CDR3, since the read stops 3 residues before it. V gene TRBV19 combines with J gene TRBJ1-4; 7 bases map to TRBD1. Per the germline V gene, CDR1 is LNHDA and CDR2 is SQIVND (reference sequence). The CDR3 length is 15 residues. The J segment lost 5 bases and the V segment lost 4 bases, leaving 7 bases of the junction unmatched. CDR3 DNA, as far as it was read: TGTGCCAGTAGTAAGGGGGGACAGCAGAATGAAAAA. It encodes CASSKGGQQNEK. From start to end, the CDR3 is CASSKGGQQNEKLFF.

On this clone itself: The read ends 3 residues early relative to the CDR3; the germline J gene fills the gap. This sequence joins TRBV7-6 and TRBJ2-3; 10 bases line up with TRBD2. Germline CDR1 and CDR2: SGHVS and FNYEAQ. The CDR3 is 17 amino acids. The CDR3 sequence: CASEGPSRTSGKETQYF. CDR3 bases read: TGTGCCAGTGAGGGGCCGTCGAGGACTAGCGGAAAAGAGACG.

Details on this clone: With the read ending 3 residues before the CDR3 end, the germline J gene is used to fill in that end. The chain carries TRBV6-2 or TRBV6-3 and TRBJ2-4, with D possibly being TRBD1 (6 bases). The CDR3 spans 13 residues. The germline CDR1 and CDR2 sequences are MNHEY and SVGEGT. CDR3 DNA, as far as it was read: TGTGCCAGCAGTTCACAGGGCAGTCAGCCT. It is translated as CASSSQGSQP. The whole CDR3 region reads CASSSQGSQPQYF.

Comment on this clone: The CDR3 end lies 3 residues beyond the end of the read and is filled in from the germline J gene. J is TRBJ1-4 and V is TRBV20-1; a possible D gene is TRBD1 (6 bases). Germline assignment: CDR1 DFQATT and CDR2 SNEGSKA (reference sequence). The CDR3 runs to 13 residues. V was cut by 8 bases and J by 8 bases, with 18 bases left in between. The CDR3 spells CSLKGEYNEKLFF. Partial CDR3 DNA: TGCAGTCTGAAGGGGGAATACAACGAAAAA.

Points on this clone: The DNA ends 3 residues before the CDR3 does, and the rest of the CDR3 is filled in from the germline J gene. This chain uses TRBV19 with TRBJ2-5; 7 bases fit TRBD2. The CDR3 runs to 15 residues. Germline V lookup: CDR1 LNHDA, CDR2 SQIVND (reference sequence). V was pared by 5 bases and J by 3 bases, with 9 bases of the junction left unmatched. CDR3 region: CASSESYAGEETQYF. CDR3 DNA (partial): TGTGCCAGTAGTGAATCCTATGCGGGGGAAGAGACC.

As concerns this clone: The sequenced fragment ends 3 residues before the CDR3 boundary, so the rest is inferred from the germline J gene. The chain combines TRBV7-6 with TRBJ2-2, with a tentative D call TRBD2 (5 bases). Trimming cost V 6 bases and J 6 bases, with 11 bases left between them. CDR1 is SGHVS and CDR2 is FNYEAQ in the germline V gene. The length of the CDR3 is 13 residues. CDR3 sequence: CASSLAEPGELFF. Partial CDR3 DNA: TGTGCCAGCAGTCTAGCTGAGCCCGGGGAG.

Worth noting for this clone: With the read ending 3 residues before the CDR3 end, the germline J gene is used to fill in that end. The chain joins TRBV20-1 to TRBJ1-4, with TRBD1 as a possible D gene (6 bases). The CDR3 is made up of 13 amino acids. V shed 3 bases and J shed 6 bases, with 11 bases lying between them. Germline V gives CDR1 DFQATT, CDR2 SNEGSKA (reference sequence). CDR3 DNA (partial): TGCAGTGCTAGCTCTCCAGGGGATGAAAAA. It codes for CSASSPGDEK. The whole CDR3 protein is CSASSPGDEKLFF.

On this clone itself: Coverage ceases 3 residues before the CDR3 finishes, and the germline J gene fills in the end. The chain has TRBV7-3 and TRBJ1-1; D gene unclear. This CDR3 spans 13 amino acids. The V end lost 4 bases, the J end lost 1 base, and 7 bases lay between the germline ends. From germline, CDR1 is SGHTA and CDR2 FQGTGA. CDR3 DNA, as far as it was read: TGTGCCAGCAGCTCCGGGGAGAACACTGAA. Translated, it gives CASSSGENTE. In full, the CDR3 reads CASSSGENTEAFF.